The source of this T cell receptor beta chain is a study of T cell responses to AZD1222 COVID-19 vaccine. As regards this clone: No antigen is known for it.

Produced via immunoSEQ multiplex PCR; TCRdb's table is partial and in-frame only. This table has about 99,000 clones, roughly 88% appearing once. Study findings and constraints: Nearly half of spike-specific TCRs reportedly target unmutated variant regions. Clonal diversity was possibly underestimated, and white British individuals and females predominated among donors. Spike-specific TCR breadth and depth went up after people got two AZD1222 doses.

The CDR3 spans 15 residues. V dropped 3 bases and J dropped 4 bases, with 16 bases sitting between them. Per the germline V gene, CDR1 is DFQATT and CDR2 is SNEGSKA (reference sequence). Here the sequenced sample was peripheral blood, taken on day 0 of AZD1222 vaccination. The V call is TRBV20-1, the J call TRBJ1-3; D is uncertain. The clonotype originates from an adult in good health. The CDR3 loop reads CSASQVVNPGNTIYF. DNA of the CDR3: TGCAGTGCTAGTCAGGTCGTTAACCCAGGAAACACCATATATTTT.